Listed below are T cell receptor beta chains from one sample, sequenced in a study of beta chain features in type 1 diabetes. Clones were sequenced by immunoSEQ multiplex PCR, and TCRdb holds only the in-frame ones, with some missing. The sample records hundreds of thousands of clones, roughly an eighth being singletons. What was sequenced was naive CD4+ T cells from blood. The receptors were sampled from a man aged 18 to 29 with type 1 diabetes. Each CDR3 is given with its conserved first and last residue. D genes are given only for firm matches. Clone size is given for some rows only: seen once, a few or many times, or a class if the clone is expanded.

>-|TRBV29-1|TRBJ2-3|-
TGCAGCGTTGGGGGGAGGACGACAGATACGCAGTATTTT
CSVGGRTTDTQYF
>-|TRBV2|TRBJ2-7|TRBD1
TGTGCCAGCAGCCGACAGGGGGGGCAGTACTTC
CASSRQGGQYF
>-|TRBV6-5|TRBJ1-5|-
TGTGCCAGCAGTTACTCGGGGGATGTTAGCAATCAGCCCCAGCATTTT
CASSYSGDVSNQPQHF
>few|TRBV11-2|TRBJ2-3|-
TGTGCCAGCAGCTTAGATGGTGGACTCCGCACAGATACGCAGTATTTT
CASSLDGGLRTDTQYF
>-|TRBV7-2|TRBJ1-2|-
TGTGCCAGCAGCAGCCGGGAGAGGGATGGCTACACCTTC
CASSSRERDGYTF
>-|TRBV27|TRBJ1-2|TRBD1
TGTGCCAGCAGTATAACCGCTTTTCTGGACAGGGGGATTAAGAACTATGGCTACACCTTC
CASSITAFLDRGIKNYGYTF
>-|TRBV25-1|TRBJ2-3|-
TGTGCCAGCAGTACGTTGGTCTCCCCAGATACGCAGTATTTT
CASSTLVSPDTQYF
>many|TRBV7-9|TRBJ2-5|-
TGTGCCAGCAGCCCCCCGGACTTC
CASSPPDF
>-|TRBV6-5|TRBJ1-2|-
TGTGCCAGCGCCTTGAAGGGCCCCCACTATGGCTACACCTTC
CASALKGPHYGYTF
>-|TRBV7-9|TRBJ2-1|TRBD2
TGTGCCAGCAGCCAAGCATCAACCGGGAGGCGCGAGCAGTTCTTC
CASSQASTGRREQFF
>-|TRBV27|TRBJ1-3|TRBD1
TGTGCCAGCAGGGAGGACAGGGGGAGTGGAAACACCATATATTTT
CASREDRGSGNTIYF
>-|TRBV9|TRBJ1-3|-
TGTGCCAGCAGCCCGTCCCCTGGAAACACCATATATTTT
CASSPSPGNTIYF
>few|TRBV7-9|TRBJ2-5|TRBD2
TGTGCCAGCAGCTTATTGGCGGGAGGGCCGCAAGAGACCCAGTACTTC
CASSLLAGGPQETQYF
>few|TRBV4-3|TRBJ2-2|-
TGCGCCAGCAGCCAAGGGCAGTACGCCGGGGAGCTGTTTTTT
CASSQGQYAGELFF
>once|TRBV7-9|TRBJ2-3|TRBD2
TGTGCCAGCAGCTTAGACGGGGGGGAGGATACGCAGTATTTT
CASSLDGGEDTQYF
>-|TRBV7-2|TRBJ2-5|TRBD2
TGTGCCAGCAGCTCCCCCCACTCTAGCGGTCAAGAGACCCAGTACTTC
CASSSPHSSGQETQYF
>-|TRBV29-1|TRBJ1-2|TRBD1
TGCAGCGTTCGCACAGGGGGCAGGGATGGCTACACCTTC
CSVRTGGRDGYTF
>-|TRBV29-1|TRBJ2-7|TRBD1
TGCAGCGTTGAAGGACAGACAGGGGGCGAGCAGTACTTC
CSVEGQTGGEQYF
>few|TRBV7-2|TRBJ1-5|TRBD1
TGTGCCAGCAGCTTTCAAGGGGACAGTGATCAGCCCCAGCATTTT
CASSFQGDSDQPQHF
>few|TRBV28|TRBJ1-1|-
TGTGCCAGCAGTTCCCCGGGGCGGCCAAACACTGAAGCTTTCTTT
CASSSPGRPNTEAFF
>-|TRBV30|TRBJ1-5|-
TGTGCCTGGAGCGACAGCGACAATCAGCCCCAGCATTTT
CAWSDSDNQPQHF
>few|TRBV6-5|TRBJ1-5|TRBD1
TGTGCCACTCGGGGGGACAGGGATCAGCCCCAGCATTTT
CATRGDRDQPQHF
>few|TRBV4-3|TRBJ2-3|-
TGCGCCAGCAGCCAAGAGGGGCAATGGGATACGCAGTATTTT
CASSQEGQWDTQYF
>-|TRBV10-3|TRBJ2-6|TRBD1
TGTGCCATCAGGGCCTGGGCAGGGGGCCCTGGGGCCAACGTCCTGACTTTC
CAIRAWAGGPGANVLTF
>few|TRBV30|TRBJ1-1|-
TGTGCCTGGAGTGTACACCGGGTCCTGAACACTGAAGCTTTCTTT
CAWSVHRVLNTEAFF
>-|TRBV11-2|TRBJ1-1|-
TGTGCCAGCAGGCTCGCCGGACGGATGAACACTGAAGCTTTCTTT
CASRLAGRMNTEAFF
>-|TRBV9|TRBJ2-5|-
TGTGCCAGCAGTCTAGCCCAGGGGACCCAGTACTTC
CASSLAQGTQYF